This record concerns one TCR beta chain sequence. Antigen unknown. MiXCR, run by TCRdb on the RT-PCR reads, gives a single entry per CDR3 protein. The sample lists around 300,000 distinct CDR3 sequences, 20% to 25% occurring once. This sample was taken from a study of response to subunit inactivated influenza vaccine. General observations from the study: Authors suggested few new T cells are recruited by each seasonal influenza vaccination.

CDR3 length equals 13 residues. CDR1 and CDR2 from the germline V gene are MNHNY and SVGAGI (reference sequence). With 8 bases clipped from V and 5 bases from J, the junction kept 7 bases outside the gene matches. The sequencing here drew on PBMCs from blood, taken 21 months after vaccination. V is TRBV6-6 and J is TRBJ2-5; 8 bases agree with TRBD1. The TCR sequence derives from a man in his fifties or sixties who received an inactivated influenza vaccine. This CDR3 is CASARGLVETQYF. CDR3 coding DNA: TGTGCCAGCGCCAGGGGGCTTGTGGAGACCCAGTACTTC.